The count of the clone carrying this TCR beta chain is one. Its antigen is still unknown. The source of the sample is a study of regulatory T cells in long-lasting Graves disease. Stated time point: persistent/refractory GD, antithyroid drugs over 5 years with positive TRAb. Following extraction of RNA from PBMCs, that RNA was used to make the TCR library. V was cut by 7 bases and J by 2 bases, with 23 bases left in between. Germline V gene lookup returns CDR1 SQVTM and CDR2 ANQGSEA. CDR3 length: 16 amino acids. Study conclusions and caveats: Under persistent disease, TRBV28, TRBJ1-2 and TRBJ2-5 were used preferentially. Graves' patients with persistent disease showed TCR diversity lower than patients newly diagnosed.

iRepertoire HTBI primers and Arm-PCR of CDR3 regions built TCR beta libraries. TCRdb redid the calling of the multiplex PCR reads with MiXCR, one entry per CDR3 protein. The sample contains 500,000 to 800,000 distinct CDR3 sequences, about 30% of which appear only once. The gene calls are TRBV29-1 and TRBJ2-5; possible D gene TRBD2, 6 bases. The receptor was isolated from a female donor with Graves disease. Material: peripheral blood mononuclear cells (PBMCs), obtained when the disease was refractory, from a patient treated with antithyroid drugs. The CDR3 loop reads CSARRGLVGGQETQYF. The DNA for the CDR3 is TGCAGCGCCAGACGGGGTCTGGTCGGGGGTCAAGAGACCCAGTACTTC.